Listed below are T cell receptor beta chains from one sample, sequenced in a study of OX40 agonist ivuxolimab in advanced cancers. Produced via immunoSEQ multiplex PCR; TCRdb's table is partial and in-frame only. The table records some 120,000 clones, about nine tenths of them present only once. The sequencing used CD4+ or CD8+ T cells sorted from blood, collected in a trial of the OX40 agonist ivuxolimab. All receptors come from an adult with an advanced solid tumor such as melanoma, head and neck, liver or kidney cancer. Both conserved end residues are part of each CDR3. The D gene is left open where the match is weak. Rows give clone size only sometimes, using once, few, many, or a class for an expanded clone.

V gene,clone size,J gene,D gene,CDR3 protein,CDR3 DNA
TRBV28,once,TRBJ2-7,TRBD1,CASSSESLRQGSYEQYF,TGTGCCAGCAGTTCCGAAAGCTTAAGACAGGGTTCCTACGAGCAGTACTTC
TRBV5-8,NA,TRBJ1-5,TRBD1,CASGRDRGNQPQHF,TGTGCCAGCGGCCGGGACAGGGGCAATCAGCCCCAGCATTTT
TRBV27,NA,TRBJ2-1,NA,CASSLNPARYNEQFF,TGTGCCAGCAGTTTAAACCCAGCCAGGTACAATGAGCAGTTCTTC
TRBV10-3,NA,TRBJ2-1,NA,CAISEDPTSEQFF,TGTGCCATCAGTGAGGACCCAACCAGTGAGCAGTTCTTC
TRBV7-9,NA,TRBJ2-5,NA,CASSLGPQLDQETQYF,TGTGCCAGCAGCTTAGGCCCCCAACTAGATCAAGAGACCCAGTACTTC
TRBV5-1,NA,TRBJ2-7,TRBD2,CASSPGTTSDYEQYF,TGCGCCAGCAGCCCCGGGACTACGTCCGATTACGAGCAGTACTTC
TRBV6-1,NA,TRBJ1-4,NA,CASIETGQGNEKLFF,TGTGCCAGCATCGAAACGGGGCAGGGGAATGAAAAACTGTTTTTT
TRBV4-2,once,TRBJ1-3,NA,CASSQAGVSGNTIYF,TGTGCCAGCAGCCAAGCCGGGGTCTCTGGAAACACCATATATTTT
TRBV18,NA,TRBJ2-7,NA,CASSPRLQGDSYEQYF,TGTGCCAGCTCACCGAGGCTACAGGGAGATTCCTACGAGCAGTACTTC
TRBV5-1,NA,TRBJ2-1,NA,CASSLDLNEQFF,TGCGCCAGCAGCTTGGATCTCAATGAGCAGTTCTTC
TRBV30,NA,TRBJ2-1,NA,CAWRGDGGPSSYNEQFF,TGTGCCTGGAGAGGGGATGGCGGGCCCAGCTCCTACAATGAGCAGTTCTTC
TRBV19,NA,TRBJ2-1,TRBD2,CASRLTSGRSTYNEQFF,TGTGCCAGTAGGCTTACTAGCGGGAGGTCGACCTACAATGAGCAGTTCTTC
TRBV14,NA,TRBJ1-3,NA,CASSQGFSGNTIYF,TGTGCCAGCAGTCAGGGTTTTTCTGGAAACACCATATATTTT
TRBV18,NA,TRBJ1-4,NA,CASHQSSDEKLFF,TGTGCCAGCCATCAGTCTTCGGATGAAAAACTGTTTTTT
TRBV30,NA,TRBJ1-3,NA,CAWNPPFTGRNTIYF,TGTGCCTGGAACCCCCCGTTCACAGGACGAAACACCATATATTTT
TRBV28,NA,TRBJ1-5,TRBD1,CASRTFEGANQPQHF,TGTGCCAGCAGAACTTTTGAGGGGGCGAATCAGCCCCAGCATTTT
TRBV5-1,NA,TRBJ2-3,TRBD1,CASSLGQGADSTDTQYF,TGCGCCAGCAGCTTGGGACAGGGGGCGGATAGCACAGATACGCAGTATTTT
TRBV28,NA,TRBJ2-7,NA,CASRPGQSYEQYF,TGTGCCAGCAGGCCCGGTCAGTCCTACGAGCAGTACTTC
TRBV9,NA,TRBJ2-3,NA,CASSVGLAADTQYF,TGTGCCAGCAGCGTAGGTCTAGCCGCAGATACGCAGTATTTT
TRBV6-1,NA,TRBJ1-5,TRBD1,CASSEPPQGSSDFVNQPQHF,TGTGCCAGCAGTGAACCCCCACAGGGGTCCTCGGATTTCGTCAATCAGCCCCAGCATTTT
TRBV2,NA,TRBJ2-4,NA,CASSETVDKNIQYF,TGTGCCAGCAGTGAGACCGTGGACAAAAACATTCAGTACTTC
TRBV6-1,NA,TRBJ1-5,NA,CASSEHSSPAQHF,TGTGCCAGCAGTGAGCACAGCTCGCCGGCCCAGCATTTT
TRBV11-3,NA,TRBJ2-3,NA,CASSYGHTDTQYF,TGTGCCAGCAGCTACGGCCACACAGATACGCAGTATTTT
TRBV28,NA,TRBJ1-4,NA,CASSAPGRVGEKLFF,TGTGCCAGCAGTGCCCCAGGGAGGGTCGGGGAAAAACTGTTTTTT
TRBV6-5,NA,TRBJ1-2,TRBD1,CASSYQDRDYGSGYTF,TGTGCCAGCAGTTATCAAGACAGGGACTATGGGTCTGGCTACACCTTC
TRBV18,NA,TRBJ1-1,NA,CASAIDSNTEAFF,TGTGCCAGCGCGATTGATTCGAACACTGAAGCTTTCTTT
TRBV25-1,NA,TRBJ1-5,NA,CASTPRGGGQPQHF,TGTGCCAGCACTCCGCGGGGTGGGGGACAGCCCCAGCATTTT
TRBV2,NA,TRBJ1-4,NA,CASRIGQATNEKLFF,TGTGCCAGCAGGATAGGACAAGCAACTAATGAAAAACTGTTTTTT
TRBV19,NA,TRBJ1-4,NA,CASCQGFAEKLFF,TGTGCCAGTTGCCAGGGATTCGCTGAAAAACTGTTTTTT
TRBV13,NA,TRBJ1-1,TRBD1,CASSSNSRGPEAFF,TGTGCCAGCAGCTCGAATAGTAGGGGGCCCGAAGCTTTCTTT
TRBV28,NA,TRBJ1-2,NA,CASSLPKSTGAYGYTF,TGTGCCAGCAGTTTACCCAAATCGACAGGTGCCTATGGCTACACCTTC
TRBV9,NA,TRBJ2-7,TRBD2,CASSVEFLVAGVRYEQYF,TGTGCCAGCAGCGTAGAATTCCTTGTTGCGGGAGTACGCTACGAGCAGTACTTC
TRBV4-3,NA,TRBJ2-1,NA,CASSGTGLRDEQFF,TGCGCCAGCAGCGGTACGGGCCTACGGGATGAGCAGTTCTTC
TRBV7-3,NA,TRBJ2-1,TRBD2,CASSPSGSSYNEQFF,TGTGCCAGCAGCCCGAGCGGGAGCTCCTACAATGAGCAGTTCTTC
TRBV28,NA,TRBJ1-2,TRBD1,CASRGQTSYGYTF,TGTGCCAGCAGGGGACAGACGAGCTATGGCTACACCTTC
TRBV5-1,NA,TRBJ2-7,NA,CASSYGAHYEQYF,TGCGCCAGCAGCTACGGGGCGCACTACGAGCAGTACTTC
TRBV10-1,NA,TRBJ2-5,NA,CASSELGAETQYF,TGCGCCAGCAGTGAGTTAGGGGCAGAGACCCAGTACTTC
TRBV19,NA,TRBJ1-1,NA,CASITQENTEAFF,TGTGCCAGTATTACGCAGGAGAACACTGAAGCTTTCTTT
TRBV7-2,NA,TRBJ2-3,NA,CASSLAVGTQYF,TGTGCCAGCAGCTTAGCGGTGGGTACGCAGTATTTT
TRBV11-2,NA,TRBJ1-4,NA,CASSLNRVNEKLFF,TGTGCCAGCAGCTTAAACAGGGTTAATGAAAAACTGTTTTTT
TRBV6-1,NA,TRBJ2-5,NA,CASEWRDQETQYF,TGTGCCAGCGAATGGCGGGACCAAGAGACCCAGTACTTC